This TCR beta chain is drawn from a study of vaccination effects on CD4 cells after COVID-19. Study-wide results and limits: Late post-vaccination samples showed marked contraction of infection- and vaccine-induced clones. Convalescent patients numbered few in the study; early post-infection timepoints were missing entirely.

Repertoires were generated with immunoSEQ multiplex PCR, while TCRdb's copy carries only in-frame clones and drops some. Seen here are 28,000 or so clones, under 90% observed once, and the top ten hold 1.4%. A note on this clone: Its cognate antigen is unknown.

The ViraFEST assay expanded antigen-specific CD4+ T cells with viral peptide pools before sequencing. It was after roughly 11 days of culture that CD4+ T cells were isolated. Subjects were given two BNT162b2 or mRNA-1273 vaccine doses. Each culture well received approximately 2 million PBMC. These cells were then cultured in IMDM with 9.5 to 10 IU/ml IL-2 and around 9.6 ug/ml peptides. This CDR3 spans 15 amino acids. V was clipped by 2 bases and J by 3 bases; unmatched bases: 3. From germline, CDR1 is SGHAT and CDR2 FQNNGV. J is TRBJ2-7 and V is TRBV11-2; the match to TRBD2 covers 11 bases. This sequence was found in a human donor who received a COVID-19 vaccine. Some clones in this sample may be carry-over from other donors' samples. The input for sequencing was CD4+ T cells from PBMCs cultured with HCoV-NL63 spike peptides, taken after COVID-19 vaccination. CDR3 in amino acids: CASSLLAGGIYEQYF. CDR3 coding DNA: TGTGCCAGCAGCTTACTAGCGGGAGGCATCTACGAGCAGTACTTC.